This T cell receptor beta chain was sequenced in a study of control samples from healthy donors and cancer patients (dated by TCRdb to 2020 to 2021). A note on this clone: The antigen this receptor binds is unknown. Base qualities were left out, and no much larger clone turns up one base away.

The CDR3 contains 16 residues, cysteine and phenylalanine counted. The sequence is cut down to CDR3 DNA, 48 bases in frame from base 1. Trimming takes 3 bases off V and 0 bases off J; junction bases not matched to a gene: 4. Reading the germline V gene (reference sequence) gives CDR1 LNHDA and CDR2 SQIVND. Receptors were amplified or captured by the immunoSEQ multiplex PCR assay. What TCRdb holds here is the immuneACCESS table cut down to in-frame rearrangements. Part of the clones is not present; checked against another copy, under half of the missing clones reflect an unresolved V gene, and the others are unexplained. The sample includes about 110,000 clones, with 70% to 90% observed a single time. The ten largest make up roughly 3.7% of the sample.

This sequence uses TRBV19 and TRBJ2-3, with 9 bases matching TRBD2. The sequence came from a woman in her fifties or sixties with lung cancer. Sequenced: PBMCs. The CDR3 region reads CASSMIAGVSTDTQYF. The DNA is as follows: TGTGCCAGTAGTATGATAGCGGGGGTTAGCACAGATACGCAGTATTTT.